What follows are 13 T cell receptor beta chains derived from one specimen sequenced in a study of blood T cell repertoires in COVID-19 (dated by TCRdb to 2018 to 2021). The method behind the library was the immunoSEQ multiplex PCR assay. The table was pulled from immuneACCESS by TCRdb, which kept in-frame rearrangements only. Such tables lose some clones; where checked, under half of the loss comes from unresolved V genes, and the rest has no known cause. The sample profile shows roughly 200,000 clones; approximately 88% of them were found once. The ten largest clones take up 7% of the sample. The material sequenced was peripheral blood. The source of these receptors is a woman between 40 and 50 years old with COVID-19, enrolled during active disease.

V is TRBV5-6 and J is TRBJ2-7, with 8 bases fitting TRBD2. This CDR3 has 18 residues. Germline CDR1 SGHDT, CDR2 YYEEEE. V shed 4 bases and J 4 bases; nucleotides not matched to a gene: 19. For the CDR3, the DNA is TGTGCCAGCAGCCTCGTGGGGGCGGGGGGCCCCATCGCTTACGAGCAGTACTTC. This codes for CASSLVGAGGPIAYEQYF.

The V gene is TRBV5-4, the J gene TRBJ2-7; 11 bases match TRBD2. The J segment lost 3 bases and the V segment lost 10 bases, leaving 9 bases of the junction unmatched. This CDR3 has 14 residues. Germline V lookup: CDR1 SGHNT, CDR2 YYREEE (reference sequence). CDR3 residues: CAAKLAGDRYEQYF. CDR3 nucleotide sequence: TGTGCCGCCAAACTAGCGGGAGACCGCTACGAGCAGTACTTC.

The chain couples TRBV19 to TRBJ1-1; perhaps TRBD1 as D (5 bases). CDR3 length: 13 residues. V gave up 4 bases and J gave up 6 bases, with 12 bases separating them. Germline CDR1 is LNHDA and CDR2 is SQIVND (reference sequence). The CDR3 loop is CASSRQYGPEAFF. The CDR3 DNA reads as TGTGCCAGTAGTAGACAGTACGGGCCTGAAGCTTTCTTT.

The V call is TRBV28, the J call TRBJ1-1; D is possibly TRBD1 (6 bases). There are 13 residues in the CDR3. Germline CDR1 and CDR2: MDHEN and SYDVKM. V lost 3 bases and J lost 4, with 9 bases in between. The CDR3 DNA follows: TGTGCCAGCAGTTTTTACAGGGTCACTGAAGCTTTCTTT. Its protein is CASSFYRVTEAFF.

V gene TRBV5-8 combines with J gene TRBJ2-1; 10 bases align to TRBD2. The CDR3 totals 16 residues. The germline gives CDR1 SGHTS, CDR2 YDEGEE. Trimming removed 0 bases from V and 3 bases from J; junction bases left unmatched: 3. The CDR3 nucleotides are TGTGCCAGCAGCTTGGCCGGACTAGCGGACTACAATGAGCAGTTCTTC. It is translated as CASSLAGLADYNEQFF.

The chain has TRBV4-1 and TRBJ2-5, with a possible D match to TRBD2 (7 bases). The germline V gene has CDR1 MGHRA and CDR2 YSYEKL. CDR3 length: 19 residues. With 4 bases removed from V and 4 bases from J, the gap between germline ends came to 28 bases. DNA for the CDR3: TGCGCCAGCAGCCCCGGAGGGCGTACGGGGGGCTTTGGGGGAGAGACCCAGTACTTC. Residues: CASSPGGRTGGFGGETQYF.

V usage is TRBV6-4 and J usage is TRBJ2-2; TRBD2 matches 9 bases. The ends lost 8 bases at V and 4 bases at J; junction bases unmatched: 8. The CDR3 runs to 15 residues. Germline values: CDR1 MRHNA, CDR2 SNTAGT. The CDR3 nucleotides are TGTGCCAGCGCCCGAGCGGGGGGATTCACCGGGGAGCTGTTTTTT. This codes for CASARAGGFTGELFF.

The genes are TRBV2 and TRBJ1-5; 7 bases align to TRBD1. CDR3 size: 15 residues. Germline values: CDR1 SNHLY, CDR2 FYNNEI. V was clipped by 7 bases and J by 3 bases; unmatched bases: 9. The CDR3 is CASTQGGQLNQPQHF. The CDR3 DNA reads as TGTGCCAGCACCCAGGGGGGACAGCTCAATCAGCCCCAGCATTTT.

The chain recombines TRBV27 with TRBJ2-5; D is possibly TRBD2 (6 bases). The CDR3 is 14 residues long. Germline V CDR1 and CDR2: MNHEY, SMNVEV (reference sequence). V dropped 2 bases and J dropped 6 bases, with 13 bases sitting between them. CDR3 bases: TGTGCCAGCAGTTTACGGGGGTCGGTTCAGACCCAGTACTTC. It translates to CASSLRGSVQTQYF.

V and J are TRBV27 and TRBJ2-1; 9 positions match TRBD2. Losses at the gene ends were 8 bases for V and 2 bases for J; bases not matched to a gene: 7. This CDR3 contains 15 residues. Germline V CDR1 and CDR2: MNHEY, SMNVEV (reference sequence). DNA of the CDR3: TGTGCCAGCCTCGATAGCGGGGGCCCCTACAATGAGCAGTTCTTC. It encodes CASLDSGGPYNEQFF.

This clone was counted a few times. The CDR3 sequence is CASSRNEGDTQYF. CDR3 nucleotide sequence: TGTGCCAGCAGCCGAAACGAGGGAGATACGCAGTATTTT. The chain joins TRBV7-3 to TRBJ2-3; weak D call: TRBD2 (5 bases). The CDR3 has 13 residues. V was cut by 5 bases and J by 5 bases, with 11 bases left in between. Germline values: CDR1 SGHTA, CDR2 FQGTGA.

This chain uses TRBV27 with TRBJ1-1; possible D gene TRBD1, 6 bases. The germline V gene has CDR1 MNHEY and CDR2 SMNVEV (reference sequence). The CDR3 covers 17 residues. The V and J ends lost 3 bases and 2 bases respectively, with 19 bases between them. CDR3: CASSLGANPIGNTEAFF. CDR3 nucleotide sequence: TGTGCCAGCAGTTTGGGGGCCAACCCAATTGGAAACACTGAAGCTTTCTTT.

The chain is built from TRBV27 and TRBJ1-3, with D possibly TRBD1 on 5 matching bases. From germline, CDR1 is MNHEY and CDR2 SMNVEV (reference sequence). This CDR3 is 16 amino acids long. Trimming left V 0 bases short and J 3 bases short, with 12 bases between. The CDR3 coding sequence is TGTGCCAGCAGTTTATCGGGGTCGACAGTTGGAAACACCATATATTTT. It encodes CASSLSGSTVGNTIYF.